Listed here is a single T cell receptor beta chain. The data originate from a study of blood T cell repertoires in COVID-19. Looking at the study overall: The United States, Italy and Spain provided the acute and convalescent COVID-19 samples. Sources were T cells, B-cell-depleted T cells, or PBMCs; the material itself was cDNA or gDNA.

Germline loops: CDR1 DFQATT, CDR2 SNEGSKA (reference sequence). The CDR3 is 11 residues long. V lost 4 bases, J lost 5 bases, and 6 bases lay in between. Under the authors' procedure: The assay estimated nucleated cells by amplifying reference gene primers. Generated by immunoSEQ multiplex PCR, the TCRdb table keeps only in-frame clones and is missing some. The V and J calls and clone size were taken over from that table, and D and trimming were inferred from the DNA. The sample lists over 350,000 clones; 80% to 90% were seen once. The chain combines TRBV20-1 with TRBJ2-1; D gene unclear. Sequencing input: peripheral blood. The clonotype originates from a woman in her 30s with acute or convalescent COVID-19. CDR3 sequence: CSATLNNEQFF. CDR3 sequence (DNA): TGCAGTGCTACCTTAAACAATGAGCAGTTCTTC.